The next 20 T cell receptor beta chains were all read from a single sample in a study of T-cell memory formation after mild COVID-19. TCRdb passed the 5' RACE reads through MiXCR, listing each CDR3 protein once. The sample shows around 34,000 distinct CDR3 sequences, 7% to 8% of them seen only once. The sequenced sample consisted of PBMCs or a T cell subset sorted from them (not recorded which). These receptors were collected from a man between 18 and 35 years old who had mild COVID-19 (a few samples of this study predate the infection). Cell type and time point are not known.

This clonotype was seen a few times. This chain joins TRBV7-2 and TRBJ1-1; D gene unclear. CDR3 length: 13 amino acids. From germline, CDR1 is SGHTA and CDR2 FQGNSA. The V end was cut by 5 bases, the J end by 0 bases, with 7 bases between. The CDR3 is CASSADMNTEAFF. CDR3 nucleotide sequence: TGTGCCAGCAGCGCAGACATGAACACTGAAGCTTTCTTT.

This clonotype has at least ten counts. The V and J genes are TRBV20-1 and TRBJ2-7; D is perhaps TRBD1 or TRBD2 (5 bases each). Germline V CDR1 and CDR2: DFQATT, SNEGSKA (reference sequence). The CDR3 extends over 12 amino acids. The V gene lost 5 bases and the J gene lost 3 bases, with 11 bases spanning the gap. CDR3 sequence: CSAGDLRYEQYV. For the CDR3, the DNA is TGCAGTGCTGGGGACCTGCGCTACGAGCAGTACGTC.

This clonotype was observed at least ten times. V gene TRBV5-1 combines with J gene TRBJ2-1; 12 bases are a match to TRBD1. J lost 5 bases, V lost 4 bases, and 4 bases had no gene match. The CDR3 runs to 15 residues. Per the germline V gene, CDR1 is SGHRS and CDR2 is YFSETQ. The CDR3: CASSLGTGGNNEQFF. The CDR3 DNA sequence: TGCGCCAGCAGCCTCGGGACAGGGGGCAACAATGAGCAGTTCTTC.

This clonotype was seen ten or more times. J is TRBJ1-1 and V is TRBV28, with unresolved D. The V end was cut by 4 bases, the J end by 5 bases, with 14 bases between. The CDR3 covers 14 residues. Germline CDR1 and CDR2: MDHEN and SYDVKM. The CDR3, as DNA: TGTGCCAGCAGTTATCCGACAAGGAGGACTGAAGCTTTCTTT. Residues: CASSYPTRRTEAFF.

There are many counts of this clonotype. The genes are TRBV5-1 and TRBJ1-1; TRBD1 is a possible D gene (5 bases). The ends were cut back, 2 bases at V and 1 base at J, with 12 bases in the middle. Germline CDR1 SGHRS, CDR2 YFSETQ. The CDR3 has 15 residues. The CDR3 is CASSFGGGGNTEAFF. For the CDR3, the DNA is TGCGCCAGCAGCTTCGGGGGAGGAGGGAACACTGAAGCTTTCTTT.

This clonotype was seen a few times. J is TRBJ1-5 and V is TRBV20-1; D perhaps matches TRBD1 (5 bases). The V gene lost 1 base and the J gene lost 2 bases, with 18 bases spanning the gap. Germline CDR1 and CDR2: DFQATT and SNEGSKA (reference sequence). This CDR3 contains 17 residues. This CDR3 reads CSARVGHAPYGNQPQHF. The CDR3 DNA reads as TGCAGTGCTAGAGTCGGACACGCACCCTATGGCAATCAGCCCCAGCATTTT.

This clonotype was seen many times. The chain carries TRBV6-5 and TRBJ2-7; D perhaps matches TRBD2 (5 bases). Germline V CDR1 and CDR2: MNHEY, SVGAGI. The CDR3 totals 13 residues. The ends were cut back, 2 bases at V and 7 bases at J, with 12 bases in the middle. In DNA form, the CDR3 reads TGTGCCAGCAGTTACCCGGACTCTAGGGAGCAGTACTTC. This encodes CASSYPDSREQYF.

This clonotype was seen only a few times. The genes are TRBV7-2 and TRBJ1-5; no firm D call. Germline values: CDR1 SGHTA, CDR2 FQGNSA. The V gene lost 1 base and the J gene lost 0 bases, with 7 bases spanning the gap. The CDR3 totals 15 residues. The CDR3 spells CASSLVPNSNQPQHF. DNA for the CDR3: TGTGCCAGCAGCTTAGTCCCAAATAGCAATCAGCCCCAGCATTTT.

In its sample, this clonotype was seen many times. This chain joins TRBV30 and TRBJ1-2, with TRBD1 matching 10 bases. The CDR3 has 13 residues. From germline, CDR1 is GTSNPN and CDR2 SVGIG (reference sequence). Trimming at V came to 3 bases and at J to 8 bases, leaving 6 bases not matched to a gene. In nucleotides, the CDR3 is TGTGCCTGGAGCGCCGGACAGGGGGGAGGCTACACCTTC. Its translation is CAWSAGQGGGYTF.

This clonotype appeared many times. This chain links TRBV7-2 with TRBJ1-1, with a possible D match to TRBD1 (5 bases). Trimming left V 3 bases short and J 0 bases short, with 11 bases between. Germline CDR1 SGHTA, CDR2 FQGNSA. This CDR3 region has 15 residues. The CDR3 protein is CASSFGAAMNTEAFF. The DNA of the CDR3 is TGTGCCAGCAGCTTCGGGGCAGCGATGAACACTGAAGCTTTCTTT. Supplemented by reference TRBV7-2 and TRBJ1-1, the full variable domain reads GAGVSQSPSNKVTEKGKDVELRCDPISGHTALYWYRQSLGQGLEFLIYFQGNSAPDKSGLPSDRFSAERTGGSVSTLTIQRTQQEDSAVYLCASSFGAAMNTEAFFGQGTRLTVV.

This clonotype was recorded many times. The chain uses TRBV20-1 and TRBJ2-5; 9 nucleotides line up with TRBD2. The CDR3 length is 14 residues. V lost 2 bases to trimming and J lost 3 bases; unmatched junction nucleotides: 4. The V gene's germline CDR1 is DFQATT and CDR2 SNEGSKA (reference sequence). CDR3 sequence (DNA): TGCAGTGCTAGACTAGCGGGGTCAGAAGAGACCCAGTACTTC. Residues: CSARLAGSEETQYF.

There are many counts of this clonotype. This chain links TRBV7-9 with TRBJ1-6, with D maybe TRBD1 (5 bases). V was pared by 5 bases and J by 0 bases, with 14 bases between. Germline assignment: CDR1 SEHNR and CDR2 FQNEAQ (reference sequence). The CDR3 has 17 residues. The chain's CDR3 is CASSRPMGTSYNSPLHF. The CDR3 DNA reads TGTGCCAGCAGCCGTCCGATGGGGACCTCCTATAATTCACCCCTCCACTTT. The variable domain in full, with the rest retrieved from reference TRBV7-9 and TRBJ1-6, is DTGVSQNPRHKITKRGQNVTFRCDPISEHNRLYWYRQTLGQGPEFLTYFQNEAQLEKSRLLSDRFSAERPKGSFSTLEIQRTEQGDSAMYLCASSRPMGTSYNSPLHFGNGTRLTVT.

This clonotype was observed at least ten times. CDR3 DNA: TGTGCCAGCAGGCTTAGCGGGACCGGGGAGCTGTTTTTT. It encodes CASRLSGTGELFF. The genes are TRBV7-2 and TRBJ2-2, with TRBD2 identical over 7 bases. The CDR3 covers 13 residues. The trim removed 6 bases at V and 5 bases at J, leaving 3 bases unmatched. The germline V gene encodes CDR1 SGHTA and CDR2 FQGNSA.

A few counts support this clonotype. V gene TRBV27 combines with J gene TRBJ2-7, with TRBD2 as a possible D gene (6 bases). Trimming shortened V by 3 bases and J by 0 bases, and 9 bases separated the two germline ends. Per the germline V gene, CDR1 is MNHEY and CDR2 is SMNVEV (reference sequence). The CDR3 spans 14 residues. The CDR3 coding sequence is TGTGCCAGCAGTTTTGGGGGGAGCTCCTACGAGCAGTACTTC. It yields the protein CASSFGGSSYEQYF.

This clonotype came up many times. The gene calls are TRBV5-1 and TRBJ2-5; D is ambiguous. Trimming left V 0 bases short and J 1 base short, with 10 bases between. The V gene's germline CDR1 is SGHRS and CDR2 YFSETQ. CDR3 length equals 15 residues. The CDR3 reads CASSLGDTSQETQYF. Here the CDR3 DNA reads TGCGCCAGCAGCTTGGGAGACACGAGCCAAGAGACCCAGTACTTC. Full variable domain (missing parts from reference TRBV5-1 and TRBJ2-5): KAGVTQTPRYLIKTRGQQVTLSCSPISGHRSVSWYQQTPGQGLQFLFEYFSETQRNKGNFPGRFSGRQFSNSRSEMNVSTLELGDSALYLCASSLGDTSQETQYFGPGTRLLVL.

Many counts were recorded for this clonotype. The CDR3 sequence is CASSGRWGETQYF. As DNA, the CDR3 is TGCGCCAGCAGCGGCAGATGGGGCGAGACCCAGTACTTC. The chain carries TRBV5-1 and TRBJ2-5; perhaps TRBD1 as D (5 bases). The CDR3 is 13 amino acids. The V gene's germline CDR1 is SGHRS and CDR2 YFSETQ. V dropped 4 bases and J dropped 5 bases, with 12 bases sitting between them.

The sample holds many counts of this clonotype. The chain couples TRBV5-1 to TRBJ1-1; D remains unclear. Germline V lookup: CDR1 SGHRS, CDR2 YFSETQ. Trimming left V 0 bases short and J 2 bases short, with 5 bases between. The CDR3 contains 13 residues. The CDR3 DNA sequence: TGCGCCAGCAGCTTGGAGGTTAACACTGAAGCTTTCTTT. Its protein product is CASSLEVNTEAFF.

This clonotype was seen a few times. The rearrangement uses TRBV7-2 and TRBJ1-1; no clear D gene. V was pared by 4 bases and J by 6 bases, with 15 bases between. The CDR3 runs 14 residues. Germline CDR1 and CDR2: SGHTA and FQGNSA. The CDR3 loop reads CASSSVIISAEAFF. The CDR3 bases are TGTGCCAGCAGCTCGGTGATTATAAGCGCTGAAGCTTTCTTT. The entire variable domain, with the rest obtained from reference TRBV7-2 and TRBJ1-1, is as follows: GAGVSQSPSNKVTEKGKDVELRCDPISGHTALYWYRQSLGQGLEFLIYFQGNSAPDKSGLPSDRFSAERTGGSVSTLTIQRTQQEDSAVYLCASSSVIISAEAFFGQGTRLTVV.

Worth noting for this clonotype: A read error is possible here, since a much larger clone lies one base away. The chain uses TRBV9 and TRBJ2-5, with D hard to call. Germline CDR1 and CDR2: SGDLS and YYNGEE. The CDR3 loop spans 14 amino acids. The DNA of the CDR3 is TGTGCCAGCGGCGTAGATGGGTCCCAAGAGACCCAGTACTTC. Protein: CASGVDGSQETQYF. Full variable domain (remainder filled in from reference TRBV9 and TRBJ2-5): DSGVTQTPKHLITATGQRVTLRCSPRSGDLSVYWYQQSLDQGLQFLIQYYNGEERAKGNILERFSAQQFPDLHSELNLSSLELGDSALYFCASGVDGSQETQYFGPGTRLLVL.

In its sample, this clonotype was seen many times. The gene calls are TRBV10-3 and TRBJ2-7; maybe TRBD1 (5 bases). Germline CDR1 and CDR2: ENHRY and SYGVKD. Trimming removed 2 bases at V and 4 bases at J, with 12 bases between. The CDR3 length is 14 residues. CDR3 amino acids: CAISERGLGYEQYF. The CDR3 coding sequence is TGTGCCATCAGTGAGAGGGGCCTTGGATACGAGCAGTACTTC.